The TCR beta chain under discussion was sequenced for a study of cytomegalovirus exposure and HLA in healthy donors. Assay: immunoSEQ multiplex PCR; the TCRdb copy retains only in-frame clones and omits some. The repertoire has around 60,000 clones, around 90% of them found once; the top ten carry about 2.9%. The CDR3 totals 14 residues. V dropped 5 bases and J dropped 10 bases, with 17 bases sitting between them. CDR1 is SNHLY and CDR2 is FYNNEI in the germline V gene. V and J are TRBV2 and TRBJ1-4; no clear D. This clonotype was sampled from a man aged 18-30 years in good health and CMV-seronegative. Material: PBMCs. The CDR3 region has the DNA TGTGCCAGCAGTCCCGGTTTGTTTGTCGCAAAACTGTTTTTT. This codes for CASSPGLFVAKLFF.